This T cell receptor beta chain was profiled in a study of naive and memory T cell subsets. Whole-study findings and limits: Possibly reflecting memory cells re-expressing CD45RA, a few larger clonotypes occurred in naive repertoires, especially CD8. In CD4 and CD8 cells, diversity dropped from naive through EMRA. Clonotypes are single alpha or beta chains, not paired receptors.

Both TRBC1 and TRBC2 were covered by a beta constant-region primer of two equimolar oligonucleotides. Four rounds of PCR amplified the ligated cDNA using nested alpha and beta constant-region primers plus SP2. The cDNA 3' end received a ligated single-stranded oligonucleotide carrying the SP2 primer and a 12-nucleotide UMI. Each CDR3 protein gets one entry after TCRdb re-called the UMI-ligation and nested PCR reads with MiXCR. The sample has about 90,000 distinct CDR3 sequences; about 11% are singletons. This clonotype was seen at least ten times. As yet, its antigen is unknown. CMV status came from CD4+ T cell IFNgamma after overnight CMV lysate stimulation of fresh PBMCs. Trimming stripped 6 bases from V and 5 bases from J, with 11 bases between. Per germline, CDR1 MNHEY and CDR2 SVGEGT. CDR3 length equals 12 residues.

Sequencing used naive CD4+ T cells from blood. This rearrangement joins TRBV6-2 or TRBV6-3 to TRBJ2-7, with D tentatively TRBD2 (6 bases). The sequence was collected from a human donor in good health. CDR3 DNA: TGTGCCAGCAGAGGGAGGTCGGACGAGCAGTACTTC. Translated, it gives CASRGRSDEQYF.